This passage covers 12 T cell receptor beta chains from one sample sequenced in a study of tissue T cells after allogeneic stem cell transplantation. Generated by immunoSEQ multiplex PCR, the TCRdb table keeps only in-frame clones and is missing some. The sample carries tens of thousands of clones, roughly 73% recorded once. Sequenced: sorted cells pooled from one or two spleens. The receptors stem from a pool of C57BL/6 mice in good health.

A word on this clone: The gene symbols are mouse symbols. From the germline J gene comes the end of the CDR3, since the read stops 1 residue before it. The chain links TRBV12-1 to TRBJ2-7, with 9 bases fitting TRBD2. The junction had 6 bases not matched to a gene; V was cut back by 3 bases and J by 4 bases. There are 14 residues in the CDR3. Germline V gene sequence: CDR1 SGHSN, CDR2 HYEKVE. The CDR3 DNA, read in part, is TGTGCCAGCTCTACCCGGGACTGGGCATATGAACAGTAC. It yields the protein CASSTRDWAYEQY. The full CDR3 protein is CASSTRDWAYEQYF.

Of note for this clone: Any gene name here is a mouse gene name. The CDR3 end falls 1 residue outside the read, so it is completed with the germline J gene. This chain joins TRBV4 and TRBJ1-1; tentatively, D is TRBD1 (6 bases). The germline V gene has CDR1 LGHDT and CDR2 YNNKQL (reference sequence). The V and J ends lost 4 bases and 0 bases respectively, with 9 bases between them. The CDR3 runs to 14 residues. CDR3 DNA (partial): TGTGCCAGCAGCTCCGGGACAACAAACACAGAAGTCTTC. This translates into CASSSGTTNTEVF. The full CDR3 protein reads CASSSGTTNTEVFF.

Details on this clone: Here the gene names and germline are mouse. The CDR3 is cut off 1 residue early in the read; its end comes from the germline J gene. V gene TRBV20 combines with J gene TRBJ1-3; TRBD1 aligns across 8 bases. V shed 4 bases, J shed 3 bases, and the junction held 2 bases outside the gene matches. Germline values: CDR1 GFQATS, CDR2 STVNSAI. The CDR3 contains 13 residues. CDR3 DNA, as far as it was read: TGTGGTGCTAAGGACAGGGTTGGAAATACGCTCTAT. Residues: CGAKDRVGNTLY. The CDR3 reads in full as CGAKDRVGNTLYF.

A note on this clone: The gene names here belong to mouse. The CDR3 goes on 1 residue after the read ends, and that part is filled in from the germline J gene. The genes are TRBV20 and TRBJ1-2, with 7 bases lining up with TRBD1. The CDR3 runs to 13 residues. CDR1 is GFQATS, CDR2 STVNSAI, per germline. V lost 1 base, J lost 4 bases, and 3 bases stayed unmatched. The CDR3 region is CGARGGGVSDYTF. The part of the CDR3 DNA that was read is TGTGGTGCTAGGGGAGGGGGCGTCTCCGACTACACC.

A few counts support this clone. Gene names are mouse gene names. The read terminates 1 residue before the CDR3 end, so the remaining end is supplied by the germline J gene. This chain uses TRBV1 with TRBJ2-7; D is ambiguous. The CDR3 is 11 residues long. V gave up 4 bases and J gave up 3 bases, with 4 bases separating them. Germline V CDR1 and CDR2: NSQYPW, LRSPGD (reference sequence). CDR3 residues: CTCSDIYEQYF. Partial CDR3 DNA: TGCACCTGCAGTGACATCTATGAACAGTAC.

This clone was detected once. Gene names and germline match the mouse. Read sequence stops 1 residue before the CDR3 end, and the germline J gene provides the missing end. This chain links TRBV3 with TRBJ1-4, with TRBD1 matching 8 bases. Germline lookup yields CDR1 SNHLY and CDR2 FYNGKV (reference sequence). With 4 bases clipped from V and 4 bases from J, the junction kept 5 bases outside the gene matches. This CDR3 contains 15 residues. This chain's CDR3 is CASSSGTGVNERLFF. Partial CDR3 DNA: TGTGCCAGCAGCTCCGGGACAGGAGTCAACGAAAGATTATTT.

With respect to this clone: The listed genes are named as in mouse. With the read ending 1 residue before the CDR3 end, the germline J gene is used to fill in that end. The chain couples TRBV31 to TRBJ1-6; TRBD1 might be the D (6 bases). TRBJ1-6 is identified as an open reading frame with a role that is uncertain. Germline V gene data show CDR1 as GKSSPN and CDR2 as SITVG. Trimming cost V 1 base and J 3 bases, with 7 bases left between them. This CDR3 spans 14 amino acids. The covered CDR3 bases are TGTGCCTGGAGTCCGGACAGCTATAATTCGCCCCTCTAC. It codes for CAWSPDSYNSPLY. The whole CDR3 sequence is CAWSPDSYNSPLYF.

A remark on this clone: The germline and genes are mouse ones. CDR3 bases read: TGTGCCAGCAGTCCCAGTTCTGGAAATACGCTCTAT. Translating it yields CASSPSSGNTLY. The entire CDR3 protein is CASSPSSGNTLYF. This rearrangement joins TRBV19 to TRBJ1-3; no definite D call. The CDR3 is cut off 1 residue early in the read; its end comes from the germline J gene. V dropped 4 bases and J dropped 0 bases, with 5 bases sitting between them. This CDR3 region has 13 residues. CDR1 and CDR2 (germline): FNHDT, SITEND (reference sequence).

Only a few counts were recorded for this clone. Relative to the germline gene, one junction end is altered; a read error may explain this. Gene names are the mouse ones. The CDR3 spells CASSQEMGYEQYF. The part of the CDR3 DNA that was read is TGTGCCAGCAGCCAAGAGATGGGTTATGAACAGTAC. The genes are TRBV4 and TRBJ2-7; unclear D gene. With the read ending 1 residue before the CDR3 end, the germline J gene is used to fill in that end. The CDR3 is 13 residues long. Germline CDR1 and CDR2: LGHDT and YNNKQL (reference sequence).

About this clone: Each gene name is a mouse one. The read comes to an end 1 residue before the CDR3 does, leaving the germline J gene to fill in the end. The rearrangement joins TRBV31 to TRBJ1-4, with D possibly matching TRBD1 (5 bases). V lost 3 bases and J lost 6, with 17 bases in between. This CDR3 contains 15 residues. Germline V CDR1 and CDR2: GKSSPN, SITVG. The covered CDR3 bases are TGTGCCTGGAGGCCCCCCAGGGTGAAAGACGAAAGATTATTT. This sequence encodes CAWRPPRVKDERLF. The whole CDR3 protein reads CAWRPPRVKDERLFF.

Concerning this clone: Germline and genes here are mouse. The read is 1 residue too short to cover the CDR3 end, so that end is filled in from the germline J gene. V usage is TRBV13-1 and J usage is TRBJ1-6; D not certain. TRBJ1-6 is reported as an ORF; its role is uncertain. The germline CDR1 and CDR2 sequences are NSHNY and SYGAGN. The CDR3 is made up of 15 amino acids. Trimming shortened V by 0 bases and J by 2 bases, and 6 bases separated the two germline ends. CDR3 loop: CASSDANTYNSPLYF. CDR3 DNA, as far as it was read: TGTGCCAGCAGTGATGCTAATACCTATAATTCGCCCCTCTAC.

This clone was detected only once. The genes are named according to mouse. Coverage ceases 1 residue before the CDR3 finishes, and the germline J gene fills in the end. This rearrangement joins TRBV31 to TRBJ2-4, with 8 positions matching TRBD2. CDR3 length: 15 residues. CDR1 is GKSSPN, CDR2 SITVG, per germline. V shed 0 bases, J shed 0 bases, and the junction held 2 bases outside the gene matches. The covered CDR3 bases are TGTGCCTGGAGTCTGGGACTGGCTAGTCAAAACACCTTGTAC. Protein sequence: CAWSLGLASQNTLY. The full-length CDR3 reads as CAWSLGLASQNTLYF.